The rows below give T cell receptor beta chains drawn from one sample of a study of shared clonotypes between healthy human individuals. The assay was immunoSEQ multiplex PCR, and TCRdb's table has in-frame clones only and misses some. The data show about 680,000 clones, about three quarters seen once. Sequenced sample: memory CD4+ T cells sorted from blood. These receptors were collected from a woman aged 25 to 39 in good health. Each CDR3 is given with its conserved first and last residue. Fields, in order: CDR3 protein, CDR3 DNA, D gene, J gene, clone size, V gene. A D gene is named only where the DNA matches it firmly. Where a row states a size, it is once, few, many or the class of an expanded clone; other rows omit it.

CASSLASSYEQYF | TGTGCCAGCAGTTTGGCTAGCTCCTACGAGCAGTACTTC | - | TRBJ2-7 | - | TRBV28
CASGVAGTYEQYF | TGTGCCAGCGGGGTAGCGGGAACCTACGAGCAGTACTTC | TRBD2 | TRBJ2-7 | few | TRBV6-5
CASSDRDRGGEQYF | TGTGCCAGCAGTGATCGGGACAGGGGCGGGGAGCAGTACTTC | TRBD1 | TRBJ2-7 | - | TRBV2
CASSPPRSGASGNTIYF | TGTGCCAGCAGCCCCCCCCGTTCAGGGGCTTCTGGAAACACCATATATTTT | - | TRBJ1-3 | few | TRBV28
CASSLPGQGINQPQHF | TGTGCCAGCAGTTTACCGGGACAGGGGATCAATCAGCCCCAGCATTTT | TRBD1 | TRBJ1-5 | - | TRBV28
CASSHGTDWVEQFF | TGTGCCAGCAGCCACGGGACTGACTGGGTAGAGCAGTTCTTC | - | TRBJ2-1 | - | TRBV9
CASSRPGTGPNYGYTF | TGTGCCAGCAGCCGACCAGGGACAGGACCTAACTATGGCTACACCTTC | TRBD1 | TRBJ1-2 | - | TRBV5-6
CASREGGTDTQYF | TGTGCCAGCAGGGAAGGAGGCACAGATACGCAGTATTTT | - | TRBJ2-3 | - | TRBV6-5
CASSHLQGARYTF | TGTGCCAGCAGCCATTTACAGGGGGCTCGCTACACCTTC | TRBD1 | TRBJ1-2 | - | TRBV14
CAWSVNSNQPQHF | TGTGCCTGGAGTGTAAATAGCAATCAGCCCCAGCATTTT | - | TRBJ1-5 | - | TRBV30
CASSPSGGSNTEAFF | TGTGCCAGCTCACCATCGGGGGGTTCGAACACTGAAGCTTTCTTT | - | TRBJ1-1 | - | TRBV18
CASSWVTGSYEQYF | TGTGCCAGCAGTTGGGTGACAGGGTCCTACGAGCAGTACTTC | TRBD1 | TRBJ2-7 | - | TRBV28
CASSQGREQPQHF | TGTGCCAGCAGCCAAGGACGAGAGCAGCCCCAGCATTTT | - | TRBJ1-5 | - | TRBV4-2
CASSIGQGINEKLFF | TGTGCCAGTAGTATCGGGCAGGGGATTAATGAAAAACTGTTTTTT | - | TRBJ1-4 | - | TRBV19
CASRRGLGTYEQYF | TGCGCCAGCAGAAGGGGGCTTGGGACCTACGAGCAGTACTTC | TRBD1 | TRBJ2-7 | - | TRBV4-1
CASSRPSGSYNEQFF | TGTGCCAGCAGTAGGCCTAGCGGGAGCTACAATGAGCAGTTCTTC | TRBD2 | TRBJ2-1 | - | TRBV28
CASSVAGMGLAGNEQFF | TGTGCCAGCAGCGTAGCGGGGATGGGACTAGCGGGCAATGAGCAGTTCTTC | TRBD2 | TRBJ2-1 | - | TRBV9